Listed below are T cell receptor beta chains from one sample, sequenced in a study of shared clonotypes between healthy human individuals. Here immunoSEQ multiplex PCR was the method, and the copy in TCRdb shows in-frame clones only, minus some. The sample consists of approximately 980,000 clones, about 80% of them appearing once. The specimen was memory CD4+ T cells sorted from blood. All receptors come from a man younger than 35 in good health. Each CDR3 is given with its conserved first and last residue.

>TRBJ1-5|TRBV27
CASGQGSNQPQHF
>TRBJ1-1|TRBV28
CASRIDGKMNTEAFF
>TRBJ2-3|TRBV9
CASSVDAWEGESQYF
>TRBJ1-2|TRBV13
CASSLNRGLNGYTF
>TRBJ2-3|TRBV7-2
CASSLGGQRTDTQYF
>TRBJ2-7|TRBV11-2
CASSLVDGPFIF
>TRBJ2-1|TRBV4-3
CASSLLGSGVTYNEQFF
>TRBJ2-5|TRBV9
CASSPRIASGSKNRETQYF
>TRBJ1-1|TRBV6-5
CASSRGSAEAFF
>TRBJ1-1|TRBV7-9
CASSWGNRQFLNTEAFF
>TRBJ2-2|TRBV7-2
CASSYRRGRGGELFF
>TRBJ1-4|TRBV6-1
CASSEWGVATNEKLFF
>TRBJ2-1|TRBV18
CASSPGGHYNEQFF
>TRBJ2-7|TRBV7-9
CASSFNSGAYEQYF
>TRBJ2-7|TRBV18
CASSPPAGASYEQYF
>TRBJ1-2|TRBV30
CAWSDRVGGYTF
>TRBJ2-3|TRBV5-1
CASSRTGPNTDTQYF
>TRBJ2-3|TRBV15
CATSRGGLSSTDTQYF
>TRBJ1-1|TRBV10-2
CASSEGRTKNTEAFF
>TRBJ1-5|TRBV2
CASSRTGDQPQHF
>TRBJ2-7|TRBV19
CASRATWGSYEQYF
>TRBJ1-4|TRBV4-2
CASSQEQGGDEKLFF
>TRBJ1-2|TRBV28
CASRLGTEYGYTF
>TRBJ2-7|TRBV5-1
CASRDRPSSYEQYF
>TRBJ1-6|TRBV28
CASRGVSDNSPLHF
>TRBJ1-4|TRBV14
CASSQGLQVTNEKLFF
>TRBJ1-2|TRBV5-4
CASSLVHSGGYTF
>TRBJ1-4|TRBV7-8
CASSLRAIVIGVNEKLFF
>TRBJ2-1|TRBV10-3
CAISRTSGRSNEQFF
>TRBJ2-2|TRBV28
CASSLGQGDTGELFF
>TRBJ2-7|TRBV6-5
CASSLGGSYEQYF
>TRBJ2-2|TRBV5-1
CASPKGRVAGELFF
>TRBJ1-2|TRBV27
CASSPAGQTLYGYTF
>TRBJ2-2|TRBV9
CASSVGWSGGNTGELFF
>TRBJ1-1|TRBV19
CASSRPGQGNTEAFF
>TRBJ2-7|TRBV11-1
CASSLYGTVVSYEQYF
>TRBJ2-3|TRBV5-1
CASSLAPGLAGSDTQYF
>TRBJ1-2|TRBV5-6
CASSSWGLPNYGYTF
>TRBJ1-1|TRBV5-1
CASSLGTLKDSEAFF
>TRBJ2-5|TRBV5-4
CATGGPGRETQYF